A single sample is the source of the 12 T cell receptor beta chains below, sequenced in a study of blood T cell repertoires in COVID-19. Method: immunoSEQ multiplex PCR; TCRdb's copy keeps in-frame clones and lacks some. This table holds over 200,000 clones, around 86% found once. The sequencing sample was made of peripheral blood. Source of these receptors: a man aged 40-49 years who had recovered from COVID-19.

The chain couples TRBV12-3 or TRBV12-4 to TRBJ2-1; a weak D match, TRBD1 (6 bases). V was pared by 9 bases and J by 5 bases, with 11 bases between. This CDR3 has 12 residues. The CDR3 DNA is TGTGCCAGTCATACAGGGAACAATGAGCAGTTCTTC. Residues: CASHTGNNEQFF.

This clone was recorded once. The CDR3 sequence is CASSYGGTRGYGYTF. The CDR3 region has the DNA TGTGCCAGCAGTTACGGAGGGACCCGGGGCTATGGCTACACCTTC. The chain carries TRBV6-5 and TRBJ1-2; tentatively, D is TRBD1 (5 bases). V dropped 2 bases and J dropped 4 bases, with 14 bases sitting between them. Per the germline V gene, CDR1 is MNHEY and CDR2 is SVGAGI. This CDR3 is 15 amino acids long.

V is TRBV6-5 and J is TRBJ2-1; 12 bases fit TRBD2. Germline V gives CDR1 MNHEY, CDR2 SVGAGI. There are 14 residues in the CDR3. V shed 6 bases, J shed 4 bases, and the junction held 1 base outside the gene matches. Here the CDR3 reads CASSGLAGYNEQFF. The CDR3 nucleotides read TGTGCCAGCAGCGGACTAGCGGGGTACAATGAGCAGTTCTTC.

The CDR3 DNA sequence: TGTGCCACCGCGCGGGAGGGTTTTCCCTACGAGCAGTACTTC. Translation: CATAREGFPYEQYF. This rearrangement joins TRBV15 to TRBJ2-7, with TRBD2 identical over 9 bases. Trimming cost V 8 bases and J 2 bases; bases outside gene matches: 7. The germline V gene encodes CDR1 LNHNV and CDR2 YYDKDF (reference sequence). This CDR3 spans 14 amino acids.

The chain combines TRBV6-1 with TRBJ1-2; D remains ambiguous. The CDR3 sequence is 14 residues long. V was shortened by 0 bases and J by 5 bases, with 10 bases between the two germline ends. The germline V gene encodes CDR1 MNHNS and CDR2 SASEGT. CDR3 loop: CASSEAEGFYGYTF. In DNA form, the CDR3 reads TGTGCCAGCAGTGAAGCAGAGGGTTTTTATGGCTACACCTTC.

V is TRBV7-3 and J is TRBJ2-1, with 7 bases aligning to TRBD2. The length of the CDR3 is 16 residues. CDR1 is SGHTA and CDR2 is FQGTGA in the germline V gene. The J segment lost 5 bases and the V segment lost 0 bases, leaving 7 bases of the junction unmatched. The CDR3 sequence: CASSLTSAGADNEQFF. The CDR3 bases are TGTGCCAGCAGCTTAACCAGCGCGGGAGCCGACAATGAGCAGTTCTTC. The full variable domain, its missing parts supplied by reference TRBV7-3 and TRBJ2-1, is GAGVSQTPSNKVTEKGKYVELRCDPISGHTALYWYRQSLGQGPEFLIYFQGTGAADDSGLPNDRFFAVRPEGSVSTLKIQRTERGDSAVYLCASSLTSAGADNEQFFGPGTRLTVL.

The rearrangement links TRBV5-1 to TRBJ1-2; 8 bases fit TRBD1. With V trimmed by 4 bases and J by 2 bases, 4 bases remained unmatched. Germline loops: CDR1 SGHRS, CDR2 YFSETQ. The CDR3 covers 14 residues. CDR3 coding DNA: TGCGCCAGCAGCCCTACAGGGGGGAACTATGGCTACACCTTC. Amino acids: CASSPTGGNYGYTF.

The J gene is TRBJ1-1, the V gene TRBV6-5, with D unresolved. The CDR3 spans 13 residues. The germline V gene encodes CDR1 MNHEY and CDR2 SVGAGI. V dropped 2 bases and J dropped 6 bases, with 10 bases sitting between them. CDR3 in DNA: TGTGCCAGCAGTTACGTCAACAGCCCTGAAGCTTTCTTT. Its protein is CASSYVNSPEAFF.

As DNA, the CDR3 is TGTGCCAGCACCCGACTTGCAACTAATGAAAAACTGTTTTTT. It specifies CASTRLATNEKLFF. The V call is TRBV6-5, the J call TRBJ1-4; D is uncertain. Per germline, CDR1 MNHEY and CDR2 SVGAGI. CDR3 length: 14 amino acids. V gave up 7 bases and J gave up 0 bases, with 9 bases separating them.

In DNA, the CDR3 is TGTGCCACCAGTGATGGGGGCCGAGAGACCCAGTACTTC. It yields the protein CATSDGGRETQYF. This rearrangement joins TRBV24-1 to TRBJ2-5; D perhaps matches TRBD1 (6 bases). Trimming took 3 bases from V and 4 from J, leaving 8 bases between them. The CDR3 consists of 13 residues. The germline V gene encodes CDR1 KGHDR and CDR2 SFDVKD.

V usage is TRBV20-1 and J usage is TRBJ2-7; 8 nucleotides agree with TRBD2. Germline V gene lookup returns CDR1 DFQATT and CDR2 SNEGSKA (reference sequence). The CDR3 runs 13 residues. Trimming took 3 bases from V and 2 from J; bases not matched to a gene: 3. CDR3 coding DNA: TGCAGTGCTAGTGGGACTAGGGCCTACGAGCAGTACTTC. Encoded protein: CSASGTRAYEQYF.

A few counts support this clone. The chain uses TRBV10-3 and TRBJ2-5; the match to TRBD2 covers 8 bases. The CDR3 covers 15 residues. CDR1 ENHRY and CDR2 SYGVKD come from the germline V gene. The V and J ends lost 0 bases and 4 bases, in that order; junction bases with no gene match: 4. DNA of the CDR3: TGTGCCATCAGTGAGTCCAACGGGAGGGCAGAGACCCAGTACTTC. Amino acid sequence: CAISESNGRAETQYF.